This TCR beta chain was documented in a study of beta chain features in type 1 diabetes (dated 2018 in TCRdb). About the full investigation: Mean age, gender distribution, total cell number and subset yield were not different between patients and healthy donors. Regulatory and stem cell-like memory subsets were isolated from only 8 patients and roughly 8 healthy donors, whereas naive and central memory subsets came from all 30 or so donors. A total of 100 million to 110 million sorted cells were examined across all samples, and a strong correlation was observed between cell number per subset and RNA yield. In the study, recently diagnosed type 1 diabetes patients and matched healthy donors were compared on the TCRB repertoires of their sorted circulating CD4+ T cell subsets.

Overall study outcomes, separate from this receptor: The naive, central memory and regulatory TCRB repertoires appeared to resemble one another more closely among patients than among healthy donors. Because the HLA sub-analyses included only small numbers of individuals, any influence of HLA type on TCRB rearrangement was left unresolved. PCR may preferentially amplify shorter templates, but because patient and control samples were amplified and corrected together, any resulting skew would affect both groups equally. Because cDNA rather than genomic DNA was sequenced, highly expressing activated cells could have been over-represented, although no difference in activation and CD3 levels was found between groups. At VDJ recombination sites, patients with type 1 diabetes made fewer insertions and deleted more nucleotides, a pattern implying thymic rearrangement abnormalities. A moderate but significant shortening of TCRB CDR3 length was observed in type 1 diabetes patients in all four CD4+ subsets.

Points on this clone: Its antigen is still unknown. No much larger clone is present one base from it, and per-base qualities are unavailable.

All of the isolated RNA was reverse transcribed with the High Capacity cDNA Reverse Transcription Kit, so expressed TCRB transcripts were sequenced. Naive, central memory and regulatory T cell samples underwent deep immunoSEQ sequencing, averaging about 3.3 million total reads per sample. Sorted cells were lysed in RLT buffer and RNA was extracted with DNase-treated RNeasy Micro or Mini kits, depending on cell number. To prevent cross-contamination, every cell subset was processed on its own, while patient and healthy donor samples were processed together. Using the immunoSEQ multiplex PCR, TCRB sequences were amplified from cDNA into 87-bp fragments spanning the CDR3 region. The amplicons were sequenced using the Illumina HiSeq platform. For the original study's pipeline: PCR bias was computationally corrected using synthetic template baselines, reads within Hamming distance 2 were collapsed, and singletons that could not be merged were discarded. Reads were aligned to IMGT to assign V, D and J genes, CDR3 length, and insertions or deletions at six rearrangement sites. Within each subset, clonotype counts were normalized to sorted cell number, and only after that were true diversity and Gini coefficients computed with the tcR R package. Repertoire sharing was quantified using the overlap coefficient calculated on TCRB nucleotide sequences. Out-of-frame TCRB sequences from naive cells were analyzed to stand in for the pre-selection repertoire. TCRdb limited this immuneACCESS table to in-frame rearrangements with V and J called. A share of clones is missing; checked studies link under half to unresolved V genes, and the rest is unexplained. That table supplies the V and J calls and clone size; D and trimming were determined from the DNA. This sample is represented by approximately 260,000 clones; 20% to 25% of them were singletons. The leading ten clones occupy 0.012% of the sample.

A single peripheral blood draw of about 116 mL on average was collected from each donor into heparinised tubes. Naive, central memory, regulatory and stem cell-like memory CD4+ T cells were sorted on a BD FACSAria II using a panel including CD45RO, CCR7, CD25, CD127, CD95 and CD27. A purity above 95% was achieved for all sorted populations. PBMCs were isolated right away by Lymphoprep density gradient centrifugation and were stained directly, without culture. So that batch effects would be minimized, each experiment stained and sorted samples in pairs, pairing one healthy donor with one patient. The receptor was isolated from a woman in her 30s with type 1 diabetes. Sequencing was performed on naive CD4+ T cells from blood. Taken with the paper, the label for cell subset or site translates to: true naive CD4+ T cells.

CDR3 protein: CAWSNPGGLNTEAFF. The DNA reads TGTGCCTGGAGCAACCCCGGCGGATTGAACACTGAAGCTTTCTTT. The chain was built from TRBV30 and TRBJ1-1, with the D gene too uncertain to name. The CDR3 sequence holds 15 residues, the cysteine and phenylalanine included. Kept here is only the CDR3 DNA, which spans 45 bases and is read in frame from base 1. V and J lose 3 bases and 0 bases, and a span of 14 bases separates them. For CDR1 and CDR2, the germline V gene (reference sequence) lists GTSNPN and SVGIG.